Listed here is a single T cell receptor (beta chain). Its antigen is unidentified. MiXCR was run by TCRdb on the 5' RACE reads, yielding one entry per CDR3 protein. Among some 290,000 distinct CDR3 sequences, over 8.5% were seen once, and the ten largest hold 3% to 4%. The data originate from a study of T cells after yellow fever vaccination. About the research overall: Fractions of limited cellularity were prepared by means of SMART-Seq v4 Ultra Low Input. Study-wide findings and caveats: Most clones from primary vaccination were detected again post-booster (roughly 96% CD4, 88% CD8). Weaker overall was a secondary response that nonetheless peaked faster, on day 5 versus 15.

The V end lost 0 bases, the J end lost 3 bases, and 18 bases lay between the germline ends. Germline values: CDR1 MGHRA, CDR2 YSYEKL. CDR3 size: 17 residues. V gene TRBV4-1 combines with J gene TRBJ2-7, with D tentatively TRBD1 (5 bases). This TCR was recovered from a man between 18 and 35 years old who received the YFV17D yellow fever vaccine. Sequenced material: CD4+ T cells sorted from PBMCs, taken 45 days after the yellow fever booster vaccination. The CDR3 region has the DNA TGCGCCAGCAGCCAAGATTTTGGGCAGGGTGTTGACTACGAGCAGTACTTC. Its protein product is CASSQDFGQGVDYEQYF.